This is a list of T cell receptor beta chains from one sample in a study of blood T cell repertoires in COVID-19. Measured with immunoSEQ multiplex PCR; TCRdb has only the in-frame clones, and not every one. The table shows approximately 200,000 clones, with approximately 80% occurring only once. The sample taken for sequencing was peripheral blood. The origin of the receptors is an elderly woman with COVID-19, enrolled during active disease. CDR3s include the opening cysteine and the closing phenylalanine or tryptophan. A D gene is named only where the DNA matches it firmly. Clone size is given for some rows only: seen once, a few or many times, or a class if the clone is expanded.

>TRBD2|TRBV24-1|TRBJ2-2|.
TGTGCCACCAGTGGACTAGCGGGAGGCGTTTCTAGCACCGGGGAGCTGTTTTTT
CATSGLAGGVSSTGELFF
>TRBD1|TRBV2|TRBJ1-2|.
TGTGCCAGCACCGGACAGGGCCTGGTGGGCTACACCTTC
CASTGQGLVGYTF
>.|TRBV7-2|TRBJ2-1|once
TGTGCCAGCAGCATCCTAGTGAGTGAGCAGTTCTTC
CASSILVSEQFF
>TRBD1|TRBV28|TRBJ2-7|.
TGTGCCAGCAGTTCCCCACGGGACAGGGGGGAGCAGTACTTC
CASSSPRDRGEQYF
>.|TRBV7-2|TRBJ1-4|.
TGTGCCAGCAGCCCGACAGGCTTGAATGAAAAACTGTTTTTT
CASSPTGLNEKLFF
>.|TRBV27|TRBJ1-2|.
TGTGCCAGCAGGCCTCCGGGCGGGGGGTATGGCTACACCTTC
CASRPPGGGYGYTF
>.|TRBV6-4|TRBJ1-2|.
TGTGCCAGCAGTGCGAGGGGAGGGTATGGCTACACCTTC
CASSARGGYGYTF
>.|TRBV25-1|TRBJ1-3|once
TGTGCCAGCAGTGAATGGGCGGGAAACACCATATATTTT
CASSEWAGNTIYF
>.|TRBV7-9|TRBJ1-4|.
TGTGCCAGCGCTAGAGCAAGGTTGGGTCCCCTGGATGAAAAACTGTTTTTT
CASARARLGPLDEKLFF
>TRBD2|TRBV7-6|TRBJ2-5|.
TGTGCCAGCAGCCCCGGGGGAGCGGGGGCGTATGAGACCCAGTACTTC
CASSPGGAGAYETQYF
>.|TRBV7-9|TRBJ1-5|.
TGTGCCAGCAGCTTAGTAAATTCAGGGAACAATCAGCCCCAGCATTTT
CASSLVNSGNNQPQHF
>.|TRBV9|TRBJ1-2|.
TGTGCCAGCAGCGCCCTCAGGGGAAAGCTCGAGGGCTACACCTTC
CASSALRGKLEGYTF
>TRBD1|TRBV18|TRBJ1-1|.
TGTGCCAGCTCACCTAGACAGGGGGCTGACACTGAAGCTTTCTTT
CASSPRQGADTEAFF
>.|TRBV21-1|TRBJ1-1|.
TGTGCCAGCGCTCCGGGACAGAGGATCGGGACTGAAGCTTTCTTT
CASAPGQRIGTEAFF
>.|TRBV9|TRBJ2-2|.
TGTGCCAGCAGCCTCGATAGGCCGGGCGGGGAGCTGTTTTTT
CASSLDRPGGELFF
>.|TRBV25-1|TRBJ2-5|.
TGTGCCAGCACCGTGGGGGGGCTGGAAGAGACCCAGTACTTC
CASTVGGLEETQYF
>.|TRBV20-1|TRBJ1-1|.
TGCAGTGCTATGGAGGATGAAGCTTTCTTT
CSAMEDEAFF